These 30 T cell receptor beta chains were all obtained from the same sample, sequenced in a study of blood T cell repertoires in COVID-19. Generated by immunoSEQ multiplex PCR, the TCRdb table keeps only in-frame clones and is missing some. The sample holds 150,000 to 200,000 clones; 87% are singletons and the top ten take roughly 2.5%. Source material: peripheral blood. These receptors were obtained from a man aged 40-49 years with active or convalescent COVID-19.

The chain joins TRBV25-1 to TRBJ1-3; possibly TRBD1 for D (6 bases). Between the trimmed V and J ends, which lost 2 bases and 5 bases, there was a span of 16 bases. This CDR3 contains 16 residues. Per germline, CDR1 MGHDK and CDR2 SYGVNS. The CDR3 DNA reads as TGTGCCAGCAGTGAAGTCGGGGGGCGTTTTAGAAACACCATATATTTT. Its translation is CASSEVGGRFRNTIYF. The whole variable domain, remainder taken from reference TRBV25-1 and TRBJ1-3, is EADIYQTPRYLVIGTGKKITLECSQTMGHDKMYWYQQDPGMELHLIHYSYGVNSTEKGDLSSESTVSRIRTEHFPLTLESARPSHTSQYLCASSEVGGRFRNTIYFGEGSWLTVV.

The chain recombines TRBV6-5 with TRBJ1-4, with D unresolved. This CDR3 has 13 amino acids. Trimming removed 6 bases from V and 4 bases from J, with 9 bases in between. CDR1 and CDR2 from the germline V gene are MNHEY and SVGAGI. In nucleotides, the CDR3 is TGTGCCAGCAGCCCCGGGAATAATGAAAAACTGTTTTTT. It is translated as CASSPGNNEKLFF.

This chain joins TRBV24-1 and TRBJ2-1; 8 positions match TRBD1. The germline CDR1 and CDR2 sequences are KGHDR and SFDVKD. This CDR3 spans 16 amino acids. The trim removed 3 bases at V and 6 bases at J, leaving 9 bases unmatched. CDR3 sequence (DNA): TGTGCCACCAGTGATGGGAGGACAGGGTGGATCAATGAGCAGTTCTTC. Translation gives CATSDGRTGWINEQFF.

J is TRBJ1-1 and V is TRBV11-2, with D possibly being TRBD1 (5 bases). V dropped 1 base and J dropped 2 bases, with 8 bases sitting between them. The CDR3 consists of 14 residues. The germline gives CDR1 SGHAT, CDR2 FQNNGV. In DNA, the CDR3 is TGTGCCAGCAGCTTAGCTAGGGGAAACACTGAAGCTTTCTTT. Its translation: CASSLARGNTEAFF.

The gene calls are TRBV30 and TRBJ1-6; D remains ambiguous. V lost 0 bases to trimming and J lost 0 bases, with 12 bases between them. Germline CDR1 and CDR2: GTSNPN and SVGIG (reference sequence). This CDR3 has 17 amino acids. This CDR3 is CAWSVTGVSSYNSPLHF. Here the CDR3 DNA reads TGTGCCTGGAGTGTAACCGGGGTTAGCTCCTATAATTCACCCCTCCACTTT.

The gene calls are TRBV6-6 and TRBJ1-2; D remains ambiguous. This CDR3 is built from 13 residues. Looked up from germline, CDR1 is MNHNY and CDR2 is SVGAGI (reference sequence). V lost 2 bases and J 0 bases, leaving 4 bases between the germline ends. The CDR3 region has the DNA TGTGCCAGCAGTTACCAATCTAACTATGGCTACACCTTC. Protein product: CASSYQSNYGYTF.

CDR3 bases: TGCGCCAGCAGCCAAGAAGACAGGGGATCGGGAAAACTGTTTTTT. This sequence encodes CASSQEDRGSGKLFF. The rearrangement joins TRBV4-3 to TRBJ1-4, with 8 bases identical to TRBD1. The V and J ends lost 0 bases and 10 bases, in that order; junction bases with no gene match: 7. The CDR3 length is 15 residues. Looked up from germline, CDR1 is LGHNA and CDR2 is YSLEER.

The V gene is TRBV19, the J gene TRBJ1-3; D is undetermined. Germline V gene data show CDR1 as LNHDA and CDR2 as SQIVND (reference sequence). CDR3 size: 13 residues. V lost 3 bases, J lost 8 bases, and 11 bases lay in between. The CDR3 spells CASSIQLGHTIYF. DNA of the CDR3: TGTGCCAGTAGTATTCAACTAGGCCACACCATATATTTT.

This clone has only one observation. This chain connects TRBV12-3 or TRBV12-4 to TRBJ2-7; 8 nucleotides match TRBD1. CDR3 length equals 12 residues. J lost 5 bases, V lost 6 bases, and 3 bases had no gene match. The DNA of the CDR3 is TGTGCCAGCAGCCCGACAGGGGACGAGCAGTACTTC. Translation: CASSPTGDEQYF.

CDR3 in amino acids: CAWSKDRASNQPQHF. The CDR3 coding sequence is TGTGCCTGGAGTAAGGACAGGGCTAGCAATCAGCCCCAGCATTTT. The chain uses TRBV30 and TRBJ1-5, with 8 nucleotides matching TRBD1. The CDR3 is 15 residues long. Germline V gives CDR1 GTSNPN, CDR2 SVGIG (reference sequence). The V and J ends lost 2 bases and 0 bases, in that order; junction bases with no gene match: 3.

The V and J genes are TRBV19 and TRBJ1-5; 7 bases fit TRBD1. CDR1 and CDR2 (germline): LNHDA, SQIVND (reference sequence). This CDR3 contains 16 residues. The V gene end was trimmed by 5 bases and the J gene end by 0 bases; junction bases not matched to a gene: 7. The CDR3 region has the DNA TGTGCCAGTAGTCCCGGACAGGAGTATAGCAATCAGCCCCAGCATTTT. Its translation: CASSPGQEYSNQPQHF.

The gene calls are TRBV9 and TRBJ1-5; D possibly corresponds to TRBD1 (5 bases). The CDR3 covers 16 residues. Germline V gene lookup returns CDR1 SGDLS and CDR2 YYNGEE. V lost 4 bases and J lost 1, with 15 bases in between. CDR3 sequence: CASSPGIGASNQPQHF. DNA of the CDR3: TGTGCCAGCAGCCCTGGGATAGGGGCGAGCAATCAGCCCCAGCATTTT.

The rearrangement links TRBV24-1 to TRBJ2-5, with TRBD2 matching over 8 bases. CDR1 KGHDR and CDR2 SFDVKD come from the germline V gene. The trim removed 6 bases at V and 1 base at J, leaving 6 bases unmatched. The CDR3 totals 15 residues. CDR3 sequence: CATSRAGEPQETQYF. The DNA of the CDR3 is TGTGCCACCAGTCGAGCGGGAGAACCCCAAGAGACCCAGTACTTC.

The rearrangement uses TRBV27 and TRBJ2-2, with D hard to call. V was cut by 7 bases and J by 0 bases, with 12 bases left in between. This CDR3 has 15 amino acids. The germline CDR1 and CDR2 sequences are MNHEY and SMNVEV (reference sequence). The CDR3 nucleotides read TGTGCCAGCAAGCCAGGAAGCTCGAACACCGGGGAGCTGTTTTTT. As protein: CASKPGSSNTGELFF.

This clone was counted once. The rearrangement uses TRBV19 and TRBJ1-1; D is uncertain. This CDR3 has 13 amino acids. The germline CDR1 and CDR2 sequences are LNHDA and SQIVND (reference sequence). The V end was cut by 3 bases, the J end by 1 base, with 6 bases between. The CDR3 DNA follows: TGTGCCAGTAGTATCGGAGCGAACACTGAAGCTTTCTTT. Translating it yields CASSIGANTEAFF.

This chain joins TRBV11-2 and TRBJ1-1; a possible D gene is TRBD1 (6 bases). Germline V gene lookup returns CDR1 SGHAT and CDR2 FQNNGV. Between the trimmed V and J ends, which lost 3 bases and 1 base, there was a span of 9 bases. This CDR3 is 14 amino acids long. This CDR3 is CASSLGHPNTEAFF. CDR3 bases: TGTGCCAGCAGCTTGGGACACCCGAACACTGAAGCTTTCTTT.

The rearrangement links TRBV19 to TRBJ1-2; D not resolved. This CDR3 comprises 12 residues. Looked up from germline, CDR1 is LNHDA and CDR2 is SQIVND (reference sequence). The V end was cut by 4 bases, the J end by 1 base, with 4 bases between. This CDR3 is CASSSINYGYTF. CDR3 coding DNA: TGTGCCAGTAGTAGTATTAACTATGGCTACACCTTC.

CDR3 residues: CASSRRGGANTEAFF. The CDR3 DNA reads TGTGCTAGTTCCCGGCGGGGGGGAGCGAACACTGAAGCTTTCTTT. This rearrangement joins TRBV12-5 to TRBJ1-1; maybe TRBD1 (5 bases). The length of the CDR3 is 15 residues. V lost 8 bases and J 1 base, leaving 17 bases between the germline ends. Germline V gene data show CDR1 as LGHNT and CDR2 as FRNRAP. Full variable domain (missing parts from reference TRBV12-5 and TRBJ1-1): DARVTQTPRHKVTEMGQEVTMRCQPILGHNTVFWYRQTMMQGLELLAYFRNRAPLDDSGMPKDRFSAEMPDATLATLKIQPSEPRDSAVYFCASSRRGGANTEAFFGQGTRLTVV.

This rearrangement joins TRBV6-5 to TRBJ2-1, with 12 bases identical to TRBD1. In germline, CDR1 is MNHEY, CDR2 SVGAGI. The CDR3 consists of 15 residues. Unmatched junction bases numbered 12, after V lost 6 bases and J lost 12 bases. In DNA form, the CDR3 reads TGTGCCAGCAGAACCGGGACAGGGGGCCTCGTGGGGCAGTTCTTC. Translation: CASRTGTGGLVGQFF.

V usage is TRBV28 and J usage is TRBJ1-5; D gene uncertain. Germline CDR1 is MDHEN and CDR2 is SYDVKM. The V end lost 7 bases, the J end lost 6 bases, and 16 bases lay between the germline ends. This CDR3 has 14 residues. CDR3 DNA: TGTGCCAGCAAAATTTACCGGGCGGGTCAGCCCCAGCATTTT. Protein: CASKIYRAGQPQHF.

The chain employs TRBV7-3 and TRBJ2-7; 8 bases match TRBD2. The CDR3 contains 14 residues. From germline, CDR1 is SGHTA and CDR2 FQGTGA. After removal of 5 bases from V and 3 bases from J, the junction contained 6 bases not matched to a gene. The CDR3 DNA reads TGTGCCAGCAGCCCCAGCGGGGGAGGCTACGAGCAGTACTTC. Residues: CASSPSGGGYEQYF.

J is TRBJ1-2 and V is TRBV10-3; 10 bases fit TRBD1. V shed 1 base and J 1 base; nucleotides not matched to a gene: 0. This CDR3 has 15 residues. The germline gives CDR1 ENHRY, CDR2 SYGVKD. Here the CDR3 reads CAISEWTGGNYGYTF. The CDR3, as DNA: TGTGCCATCAGTGAGTGGACAGGGGGTAACTATGGCTACACCTTC.

The rearrangement uses TRBV4-2 and TRBJ2-5, with 7 bases aligning to TRBD2. This CDR3 has 13 residues. V gave up 4 bases and J gave up 9 bases; unmatched junction bases: 8. Looked up from germline, CDR1 is LGHNA and CDR2 is YNFKEQ. CDR3 sequence reads: CASSPGLPVAQYF. CDR3 in DNA: TGTGCCAGCAGCCCGGGACTACCGGTGGCCCAGTACTTC.

The chain has TRBV4-2 and TRBJ1-5; TRBD1 matches at 7 bases. This CDR3 contains 15 residues. Germline lookup yields CDR1 LGHNA and CDR2 YNFKEQ. The J segment lost 7 bases and the V segment lost 0 bases, leaving 6 bases of the junction unmatched. The CDR3 protein is CASSQEETGAQPQHF. The CDR3 DNA reads TGTGCCAGCAGCCAAGAGGAAACAGGGGCACAGCCCCAGCATTTT.

V gene TRBV2 combines with J gene TRBJ2-1, with TRBD2 identical over 7 bases. The CDR3 spans 15 residues. V was pared by 7 bases and J by 0 bases, with 6 bases of the junction left unmatched. CDR1 and CDR2 from the germline V gene are SNHLY and FYNNEI. CDR3 in amino acids: CASKTSSSSYNEQFF. DNA of the CDR3: TGTGCCAGCAAGACTAGCTCGAGCTCCTACAATGAGCAGTTCTTC.

The J gene is TRBJ2-3, the V gene TRBV20-1; TRBD2 matches 9 bases. The CDR3 consists of 11 residues. With 5 bases clipped from V and 12 bases from J, the junction kept 6 bases outside the gene matches. Germline V gene data show CDR1 as DFQATT and CDR2 as SNEGSKA (reference sequence). CDR3 residues: CSAGSGGHQYF. In DNA, the CDR3 is TGCAGTGCTGGGAGCGGGGGGCACCAGTATTTT.

V and J are TRBV7-6 and TRBJ2-5, with 10 nucleotides matching TRBD1. The length of the CDR3 is 16 residues. Looked up from germline, CDR1 is SGHVS and CDR2 is FNYEAQ. The V gene end was trimmed by 5 bases and the J gene end by 3 bases; junction bases not matched to a gene: 9. The CDR3 sequence: CASSNTQDRGKETQYF. CDR3 nucleotides: TGTGCCAGCAGCAACACCCAGGACAGGGGGAAAGAGACCCAGTACTTC.

The rearrangement uses TRBV27 and TRBJ1-5, with D unresolved. The CDR3 has 13 amino acids. V dropped 3 bases and J dropped 4 bases, with 7 bases sitting between them. Germline lookup yields CDR1 MNHEY and CDR2 SMNVEV (reference sequence). The CDR3 reads CASSFARNQPQHF. CDR3 bases: TGTGCCAGCAGTTTCGCGCGGAATCAGCCCCAGCATTTT.

In this sample, this clone turned up a few times. The chain is built from TRBV19 and TRBJ2-2, with TRBD1 matching 7 bases. Germline loops: CDR1 LNHDA, CDR2 SQIVND (reference sequence). Trimming took 9 bases from V and 3 from J; bases not matched to a gene: 13. CDR3 length equals 16 residues. CDR3 DNA: TGTGCCAGCCGGGTGGCAGTTACAGGGGACACCGGGGAGCTGTTTTTT. It yields the protein CASRVAVTGDTGELFF.

This clone has only a few counts. The gene calls are TRBV4-1 and TRBJ2-7; D gene unclear. CDR3 length equals 14 residues. The V end was cut by 3 bases, the J end by 3 bases, with 12 bases between. Germline V lookup: CDR1 MGHRA, CDR2 YSYEKL. CDR3 sequence: CASSQNRNNYEQYF. The DNA for the CDR3 is TGCGCCAGCAGCCAGAACAGAAACAACTACGAGCAGTACTTC.